This is a list of T cell receptor beta chains from one sample in a study of OX40 agonist ivuxolimab in advanced cancers. TCRdb's copy holds only in-frame clones and misses some; the assay was immunoSEQ multiplex PCR. The repertoire holds about 59,000 clones, with 87% as singletons. The sample in question was CD4+ or CD8+ T cells sorted from blood, obtained in a trial of the OX40 agonist ivuxolimab. These receptors all come from an adult with an advanced solid tumor such as melanoma, head and neck, liver or kidney cancer. CDR3s include the opening cysteine and the closing phenylalanine or tryptophan. A D gene is named only where the DNA matches it firmly. Where a row states a size, it is once, few, many or the class of an expanded clone; other rows omit it.

TRBV18	TRBD2	TRBJ2-7	NA	CASSLGTSETYEQYF	TGTGCCAGCTCGCTTGGGACTAGCGAAACCTACGAGCAGTACTTC
TRBV6-5	NA	TRBJ1-6	NA	CASSYGRGYSPLHF	TGTGCCAGCAGTTACGGCAGGGGTTATTCACCCCTCCACTTT
TRBV29-1	NA	TRBJ1-2	NA	CSVVAQVRGYTF	TGCAGCGTTGTAGCGCAGGTGCGGGGCTACACCTTC
TRBV19	NA	TRBJ2-3	NA	CASRPIGTDTQYF	TGTGCCAGTAGGCCCATAGGCACAGATACGCAGTATTTT
TRBV27	TRBD2	TRBJ2-7	NA	CASSSPGVAGELYEQYF	TGTGCCAGCAGTTCCCCCGGGGTAGCGGGAGAACTCTACGAGCAGTACTTC
TRBV6-5	NA	TRBJ1-2	NA	CASRSPDNYGYTF	TGTGCCAGCAGGAGCCCAGACAACTATGGCTACACCTTC
TRBV15	NA	TRBJ2-7	NA	CATSRDLGSYEQYF	TGTGCCACCAGCAGAGATTTGGGCAGTTACGAGCAGTACTTC
TRBV11-2	NA	TRBJ1-1	NA	CASSGGREVQGAFF	TGTGCCAGCAGCGGGGGCAGGGAGGTCCAGGGAGCTTTCTTT
TRBV25-1	NA	TRBJ1-2	NA	CASSSGYGYTF	TGTGCCAGCAGTAGCGGGTATGGCTACACCTTC
TRBV12-5	NA	TRBJ1-2	few	CASGLGSRLSNYGYTF	TGTGCTAGTGGTTTAGGCTCTCGGTTGAGTAACTATGGCTACACCTTC
TRBV2	NA	TRBJ2-2	NA	CASRMTANTGELFF	TGTGCCAGCAGAATGACAGCGAACACCGGGGAGCTGTTTTTT
TRBV5-5	NA	TRBJ1-1	NA	CASSLAFTGSNTEAFF	TGTGCCAGCAGCTTGGCTTTTACAGGGTCGAACACTGAAGCTTTCTTT
TRBV6-6	NA	TRBJ1-4	NA	CASSYRTTNEKLFF	TGTGCCAGCAGTTACCGAACGACTAATGAAAAACTGTTTTTT
TRBV7-9	TRBD1	TRBJ1-3	NA	CASSRTGGGNTIYF	TGTGCCAGCAGCCGGACAGGGGGAGGAAACACCATATATTTT
TRBV4-1	NA	TRBJ2-1	NA	CASSQLDLVTIREQFF	TGCGCCAGCAGCCAACTGGATCTAGTCACCATCCGTGAGCAGTTCTTC
TRBV6-5	NA	TRBJ1-2	NA	CASSNRRGYTF	TGTGCCAGCAGTAACCGGAGAGGCTACACCTTC
TRBV6-1	NA	TRBJ1-1	NA	CASSVLGTTEAFF	TGTGCCAGCAGTGTGTTGGGGACGACTGAAGCTTTCTTT
TRBV5-1	NA	TRBJ2-1	few	CASSLPRGGGTSSYNEQFF	TGCGCCAGCAGCTTACCCAGAGGGGGCGGGACTTCCTCCTACAATGAGCAGTTCTTC
TRBV6-1	TRBD2	TRBJ2-3	NA	CASSAGGAPDTQYF	TGTGCCAGCAGTGCCGGGGGGGCGCCAGATACGCAGTATTTT
TRBV5-8	NA	TRBJ1-5	NA	CASSHLDSSYSNQPQHF	TGTGCCAGCAGCCACTTAGATTCATCTTATAGCAATCAGCCCCAGCATTTT
TRBV18	NA	TRBJ1-1	NA	CASSLLPEAEAFF	TGTGCCAGCTCACTTTTGCCCGAGGCTGAAGCTTTCTTT
TRBV5-1	NA	TRBJ2-5	NA	CASSFAETQYF	TGCGCCAGCAGCTTCGCAGAGACCCAGTACTTC
TRBV28	TRBD1	TRBJ2-5	NA	CASSTIQGRKTQYF	TGTGCCAGCAGTACCATACAGGGGAGAAAGACCCAGTACTTC
TRBV5-4	TRBD1	TRBJ1-6	NA	CASSRTGTGNSPLHF	TGTGCCAGCAGCCGGACCGGGACAGGGAACTCACCCCTCCACTTT
TRBV5-1	TRBD2	TRBJ2-1	NA	CASSSSLAGTGNEQFF	TGCGCCAGCAGCTCCTCACTAGCGGGCACTGGCAATGAGCAGTTCTTC
TRBV7-9	TRBD2	TRBJ2-3	few	CASSGEGLAGTQYF	TGTGCCAGCAGCGGGGAGGGACTAGCGGGAACGCAGTATTTT